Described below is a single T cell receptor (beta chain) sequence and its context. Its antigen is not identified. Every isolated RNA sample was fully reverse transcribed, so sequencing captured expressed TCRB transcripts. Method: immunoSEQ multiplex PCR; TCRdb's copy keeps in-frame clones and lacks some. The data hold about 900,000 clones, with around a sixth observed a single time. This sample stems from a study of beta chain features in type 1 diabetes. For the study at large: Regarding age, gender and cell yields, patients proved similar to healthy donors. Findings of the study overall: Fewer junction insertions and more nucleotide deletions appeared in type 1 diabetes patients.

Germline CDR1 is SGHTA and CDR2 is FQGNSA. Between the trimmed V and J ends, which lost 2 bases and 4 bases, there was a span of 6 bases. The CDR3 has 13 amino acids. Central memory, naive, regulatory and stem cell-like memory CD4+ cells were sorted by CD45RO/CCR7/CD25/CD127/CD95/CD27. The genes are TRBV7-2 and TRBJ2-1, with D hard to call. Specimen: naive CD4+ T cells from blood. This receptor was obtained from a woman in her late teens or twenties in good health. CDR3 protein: CASSLNLYNEQFF. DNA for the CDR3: TGTGCCAGCAGCTTAAATCTGTACAATGAGCAGTTCTTC.